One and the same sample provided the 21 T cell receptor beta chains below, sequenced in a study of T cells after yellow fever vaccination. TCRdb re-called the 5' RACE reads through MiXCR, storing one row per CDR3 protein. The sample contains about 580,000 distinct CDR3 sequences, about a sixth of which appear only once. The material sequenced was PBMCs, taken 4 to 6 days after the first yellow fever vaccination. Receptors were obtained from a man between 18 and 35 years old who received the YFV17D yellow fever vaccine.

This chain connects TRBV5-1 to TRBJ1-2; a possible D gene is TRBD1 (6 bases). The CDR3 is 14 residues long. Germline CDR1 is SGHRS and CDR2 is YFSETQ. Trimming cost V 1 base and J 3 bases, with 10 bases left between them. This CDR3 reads CASSLIPGDYGYTF. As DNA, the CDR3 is TGCGCCAGCAGCTTGATCCCAGGGGACTATGGCTACACCTTC.

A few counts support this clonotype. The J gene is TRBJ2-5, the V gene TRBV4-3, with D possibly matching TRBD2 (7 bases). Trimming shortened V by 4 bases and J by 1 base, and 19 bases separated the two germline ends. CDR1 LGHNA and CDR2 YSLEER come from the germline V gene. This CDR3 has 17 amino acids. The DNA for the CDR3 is TGCGCCAGCAGCCGACACGCCGCGGGGGCAGGCCAAGAGACCCAGTACTTC. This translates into CASSRHAAGAGQETQYF.

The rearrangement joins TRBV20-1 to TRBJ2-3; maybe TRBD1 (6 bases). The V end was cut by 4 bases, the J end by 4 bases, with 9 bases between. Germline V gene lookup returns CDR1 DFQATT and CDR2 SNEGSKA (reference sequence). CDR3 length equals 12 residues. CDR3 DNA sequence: TGCAGTGCTAACGAGGGGGCAGATACGCAGTATTTT. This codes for CSANEGADTQYF.

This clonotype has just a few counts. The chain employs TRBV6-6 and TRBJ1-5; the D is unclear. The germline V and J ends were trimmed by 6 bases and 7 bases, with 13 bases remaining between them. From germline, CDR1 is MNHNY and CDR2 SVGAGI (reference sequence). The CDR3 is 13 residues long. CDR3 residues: CASRAGLVQPQHF. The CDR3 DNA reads TGTGCCAGCAGGGCAGGACTGGTACAGCCCCAGCATTTT.

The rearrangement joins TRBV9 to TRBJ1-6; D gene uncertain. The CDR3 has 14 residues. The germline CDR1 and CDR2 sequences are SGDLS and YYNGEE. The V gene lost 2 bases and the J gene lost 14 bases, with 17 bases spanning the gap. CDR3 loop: CASSVGLVRSTLHF. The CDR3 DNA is TGTGCCAGCAGCGTCGGATTGGTCCGATCAACCCTCCACTTT.

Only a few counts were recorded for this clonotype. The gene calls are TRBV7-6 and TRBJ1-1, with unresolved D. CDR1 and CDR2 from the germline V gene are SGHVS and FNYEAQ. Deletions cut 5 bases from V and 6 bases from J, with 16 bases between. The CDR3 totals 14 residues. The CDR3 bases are TGTGCCAGCAGCACCCGACCGGATTCACCTGAAGCTTTCTTT. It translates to CASSTRPDSPEAFF.

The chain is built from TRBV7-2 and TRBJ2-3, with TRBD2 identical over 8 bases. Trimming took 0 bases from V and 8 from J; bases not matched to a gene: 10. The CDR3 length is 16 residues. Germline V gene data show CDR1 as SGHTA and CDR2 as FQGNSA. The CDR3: CASSLATPGTRGTQYF. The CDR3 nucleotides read TGTGCCAGCAGCTTAGCTACCCCCGGGACTAGGGGTACGCAGTATTTT.

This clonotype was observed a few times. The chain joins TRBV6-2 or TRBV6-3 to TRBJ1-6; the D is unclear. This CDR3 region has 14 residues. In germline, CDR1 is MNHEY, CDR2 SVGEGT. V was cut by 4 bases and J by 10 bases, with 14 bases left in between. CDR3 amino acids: CASSFQRGRSPLHF. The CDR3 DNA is TGTGCCAGCAGTTTCCAACGCGGACGCTCACCCCTCCACTTT.

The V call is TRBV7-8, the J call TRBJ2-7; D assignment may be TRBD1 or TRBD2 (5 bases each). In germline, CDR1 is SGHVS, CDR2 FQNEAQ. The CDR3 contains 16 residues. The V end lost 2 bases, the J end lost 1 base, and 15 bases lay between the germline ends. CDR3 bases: TGTGCCAGCAGCTTATATTGGCAGGGAGAGTCCTACGAGCAGTACTTC. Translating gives CASSLYWQGESYEQYF.

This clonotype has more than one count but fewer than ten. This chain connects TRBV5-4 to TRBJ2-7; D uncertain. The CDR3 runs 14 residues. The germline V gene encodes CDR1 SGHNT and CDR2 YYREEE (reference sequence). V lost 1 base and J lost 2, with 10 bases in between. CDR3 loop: CASSLKDIPYEQYV. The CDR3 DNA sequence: TGTGCCAGCAGCTTGAAGGATATACCCTACGAGCAGTACGTC.

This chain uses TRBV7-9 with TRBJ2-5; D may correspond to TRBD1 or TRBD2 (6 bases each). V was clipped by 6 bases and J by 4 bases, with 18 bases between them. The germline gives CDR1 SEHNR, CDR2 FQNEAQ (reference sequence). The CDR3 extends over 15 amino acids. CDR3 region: CASRPRGVVVETQYF. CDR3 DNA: TGTGCCAGCAGACCTAGGGGGGTCGTGGTAGAGACCCAGTACTTC. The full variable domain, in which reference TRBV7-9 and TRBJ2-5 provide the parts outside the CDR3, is DTGVSQNPRHKITKRGQNVTFRCDPISEHNRLYWYRQTLGQGPEFLTYFQNEAQLEKSRLLSDRFSAERPKGSFSTLEIQRTEQGDSAMYLCASRPRGVVVETQYFGPGTRLLVL.

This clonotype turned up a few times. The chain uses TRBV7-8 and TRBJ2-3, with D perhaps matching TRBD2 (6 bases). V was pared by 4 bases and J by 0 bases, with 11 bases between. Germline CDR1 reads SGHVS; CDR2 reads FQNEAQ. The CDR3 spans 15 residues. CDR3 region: CASSSVGGSTDTQYF. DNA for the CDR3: TGTGCCAGCAGCTCCGTCGGGGGAAGCACAGATACGCAGTATTTT.

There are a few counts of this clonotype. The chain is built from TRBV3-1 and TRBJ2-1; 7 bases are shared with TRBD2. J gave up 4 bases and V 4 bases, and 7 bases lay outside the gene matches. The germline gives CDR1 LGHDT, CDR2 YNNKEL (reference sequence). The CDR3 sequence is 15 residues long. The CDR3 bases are TGTGCCAGCAGCCCCGCCCTAGCGGCATACAATGAGCAGTTCTTC. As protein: CASSPALAAYNEQFF.

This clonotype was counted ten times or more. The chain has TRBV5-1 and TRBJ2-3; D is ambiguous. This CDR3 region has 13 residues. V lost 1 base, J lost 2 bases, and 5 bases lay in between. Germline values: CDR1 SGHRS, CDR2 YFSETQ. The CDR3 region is CASSLKITDTQYF. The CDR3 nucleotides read TGCGCCAGCAGCTTGAAGATCACAGATACGCAGTATTTT.

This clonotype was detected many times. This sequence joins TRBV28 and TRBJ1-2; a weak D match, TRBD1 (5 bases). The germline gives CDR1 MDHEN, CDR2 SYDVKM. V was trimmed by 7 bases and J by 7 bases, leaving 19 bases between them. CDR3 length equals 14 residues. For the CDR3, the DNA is TGTGCCAGCACTGGGGGACCTTGGGGCCCTGGCTACACCTTC. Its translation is CASTGGPWGPGYTF.

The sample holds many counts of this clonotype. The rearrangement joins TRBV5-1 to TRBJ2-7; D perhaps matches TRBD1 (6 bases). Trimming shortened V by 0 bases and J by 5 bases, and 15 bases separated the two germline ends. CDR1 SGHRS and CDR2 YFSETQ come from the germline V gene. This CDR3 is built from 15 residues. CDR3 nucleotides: TGCGCCAGCAGCTTGGGGTCACAGGGTGGCCACGAGCAGTACTTC. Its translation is CASSLGSQGGHEQYF. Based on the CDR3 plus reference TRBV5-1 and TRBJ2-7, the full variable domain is KAGVTQTPRYLIKTRGQQVTLSCSPISGHRSVSWYQQTPGQGLQFLFEYFSETQRNKGNFPGRFSGRQFSNSRSEMNVSTLELGDSALYLCASSLGSQGGHEQYFGPGTRLTVT.

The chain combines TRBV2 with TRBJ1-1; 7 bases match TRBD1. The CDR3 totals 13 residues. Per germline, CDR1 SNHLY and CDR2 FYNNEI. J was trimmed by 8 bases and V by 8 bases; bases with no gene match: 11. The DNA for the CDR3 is TGTGCCAGCGGCCCCCCGGGACAGACGGAAGCTTTCTTT. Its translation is CASGPPGQTEAFF. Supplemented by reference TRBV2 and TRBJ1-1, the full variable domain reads EPEVTQTPSHQVTQMGQEVILRCVPISNHLYFYWYRQILGQKVEFLVSFYNNEISEKSEIFDDQFSVERPDGSNFTLKIRSTKLEDSAMYFCASGPPGQTEAFFGQGTRLTVV.

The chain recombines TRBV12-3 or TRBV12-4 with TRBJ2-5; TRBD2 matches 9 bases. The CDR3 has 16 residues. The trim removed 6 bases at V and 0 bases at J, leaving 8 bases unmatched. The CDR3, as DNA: TGTGCCAGCAGCCCCGAGGCTAGCGGGAACCAAGAGACCCAGTACTTC. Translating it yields CASSPEASGNQETQYF.

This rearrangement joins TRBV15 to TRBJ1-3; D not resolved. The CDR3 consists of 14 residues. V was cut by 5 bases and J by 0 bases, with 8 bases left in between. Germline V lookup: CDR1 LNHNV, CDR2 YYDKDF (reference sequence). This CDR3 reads CATSGHTSGNTIYF. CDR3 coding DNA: TGTGCCACCAGCGGCCATACCTCTGGAAACACCATATATTTT.

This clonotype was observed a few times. Here the CDR3 reads CASSQRQGYNEQFF. The CDR3 DNA follows: TGTGCCAGCAGCCAAAGACAGGGGTACAATGAGCAGTTCTTC. The V call is TRBV7-9, the J call TRBJ2-1; 8 bases fit TRBD1. The CDR3 consists of 14 residues. The germline CDR1 and CDR2 sequences are SEHNR and FQNEAQ (reference sequence). The trim removed 5 bases at V and 4 bases at J, leaving 4 bases unmatched. The full variable domain, in which reference TRBV7-9 and TRBJ2-1 provide the parts outside the CDR3, is DTGVSQNPRHKITKRGQNVTFRCDPISEHNRLYWYRQTLGQGPEFLTYFQNEAQLEKSRLLSDRFSAERPKGSFSTLEIQRTEQGDSAMYLCASSQRQGYNEQFFGPGTRLTVL.

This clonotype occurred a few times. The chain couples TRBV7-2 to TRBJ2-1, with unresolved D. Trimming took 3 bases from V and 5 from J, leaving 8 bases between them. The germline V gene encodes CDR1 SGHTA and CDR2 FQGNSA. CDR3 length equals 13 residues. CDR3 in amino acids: CASSFPPDNEQFF. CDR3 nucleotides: TGTGCCAGCAGCTTCCCCCCGGACAATGAGCAGTTCTTC.